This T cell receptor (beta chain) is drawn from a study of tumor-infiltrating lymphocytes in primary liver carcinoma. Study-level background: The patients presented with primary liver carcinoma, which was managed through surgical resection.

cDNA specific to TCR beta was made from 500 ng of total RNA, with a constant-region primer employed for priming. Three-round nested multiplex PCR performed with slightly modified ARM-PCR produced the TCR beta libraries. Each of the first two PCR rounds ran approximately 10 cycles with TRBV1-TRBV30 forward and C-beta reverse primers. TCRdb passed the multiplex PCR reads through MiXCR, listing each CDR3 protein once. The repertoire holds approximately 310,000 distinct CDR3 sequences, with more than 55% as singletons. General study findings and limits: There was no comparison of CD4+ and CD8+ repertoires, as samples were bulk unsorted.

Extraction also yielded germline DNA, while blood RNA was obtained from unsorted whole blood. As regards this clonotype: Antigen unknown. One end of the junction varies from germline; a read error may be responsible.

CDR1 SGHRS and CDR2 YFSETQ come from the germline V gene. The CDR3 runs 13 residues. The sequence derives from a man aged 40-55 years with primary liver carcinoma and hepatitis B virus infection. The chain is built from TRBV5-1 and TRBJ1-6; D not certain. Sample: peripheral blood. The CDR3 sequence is CANSQDYYSPLHF. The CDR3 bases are TGCGCCAACAGCCAGGACTACTATTCACCCCTCCACTTT.